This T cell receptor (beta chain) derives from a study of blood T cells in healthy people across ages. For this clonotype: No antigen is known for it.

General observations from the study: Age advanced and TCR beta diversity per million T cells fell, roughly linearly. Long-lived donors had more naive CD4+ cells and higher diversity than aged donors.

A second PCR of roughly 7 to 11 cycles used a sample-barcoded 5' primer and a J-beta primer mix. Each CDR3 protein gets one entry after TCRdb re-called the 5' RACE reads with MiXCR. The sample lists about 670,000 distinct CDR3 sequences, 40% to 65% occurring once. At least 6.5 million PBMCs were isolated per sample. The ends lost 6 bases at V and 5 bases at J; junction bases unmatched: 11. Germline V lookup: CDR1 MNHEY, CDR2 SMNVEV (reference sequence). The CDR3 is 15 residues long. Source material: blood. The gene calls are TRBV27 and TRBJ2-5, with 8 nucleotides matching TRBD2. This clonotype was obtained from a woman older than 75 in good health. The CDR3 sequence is CASSLGLAIGETQYF. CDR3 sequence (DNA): TGTGCCAGCAGCCTAGGACTAGCCATCGGGGAGACCCAGTACTTC.